This T cell receptor (beta chain) was observed in a study of T-cell reconstitution after alpha-beta-depleted transplantation in children (dated by TCRdb to the mid-2010s). About the investigation overall: Using TCR repertoire profiling, the study followed T-cell immune reconstitution in a quantitative way in children after TCRalphabeta/CD19-depleted allogeneic hematopoietic cell transplantation. Results the study describes overall, beyond this receptor: The apparently early alphabetaT-cell count recovery about two months after transplant was reportedly dependent on only several hundred rapidly expanded clones derived from non-depleted graft cells. In some patients, high TCRbeta diversity at day 60 was attributed to recipient T cells and intrathymic progenitors that had survived conditioning. Over subsequent months, a decline in hyperexpanded clone frequencies was noted, and after one year, T-cell counts and TCRbeta diversity were mostly ascribed to newly produced T cells.

What the treatment or condition label conveys for this sample: allogeneic hematopoietic cell transplantation with graft depleted of TCRalphabeta T cells and CD19 B cells. The transplant recipients were children given TCRalphabeta/CD19-depleted allogeneic hematopoietic cell grafts. This clonotype was observed at least ten times. Its antigen target is currently unknown. Per-nucleotide qualities are absent, and no much larger clonotype sits a single base away. The library was generated by PCR. TCRdb records Illumina HiSeq 2500 as the sequencer. TCR libraries were prepared with molecular barcoding, using unique molecular identifiers to normalize TCRbeta repertoire quantification. TCRdb reanalyzed the raw reads on its own, using fastp at Q25 for trimming and MiXCR for clone calling, and kept in-frame beta chains. Each record represents a unique CDR3 protein, reported with the most common genes and DNA among its rows. In all, the sample holds fewer than 700,000 distinct CDR3 sequences, and approximately 12% of those were seen once. The ten largest make up around 2% of the sample.

Cut back by 6 bases and 6 bases, the V and J ends lie 6 bases apart. CDR3 length: 10 amino acids, cysteine to phenylalanine. Of all the DNA, just the CDR3 is kept, 30 bases in frame from base 1. Sequences DFQATT (CDR1) and SNEGSKA (CDR2) are obtained from the germline V gene (reference sequence). This material consisted of PBMCs, mostly from graft donor cells, taken 360 days after TCRalphabeta/CD19-depleted stem cell transplant. This clonotype originated in a male patient under 18 who had a stem cell transplant for acute myeloid leukemia, so the T cells may come from the graft donor. The chain is assembled from TRBV20-1 and TRBJ2-1; the D gene cannot be named for sure. The CDR3 reads CSAAPNEQFF. The nucleotide sequence reads as follows: TGCAGTGCCGCCCCCAATGAGCAGTTCTTC.